The 7 T cell receptor beta chains below were found in one sample sequenced in a study of blood T cell repertoires in COVID-19. Clones were read by immunoSEQ multiplex PCR, and TCRdb kept only the in-frame ones, dropping some. Of roughly 90,000 clones listed, around 86% are singletons. The sequencing sample was made of peripheral blood. All receptors derive from a human donor in a cohort sampled during active COVID-19.

This clone was observed at least ten times. V and J are TRBV5-1 and TRBJ1-4; TRBD1 matches 7 bases. This CDR3 comprises 16 residues. Trimming removed 5 bases from V and 8 bases from J; junction bases left unmatched: 15. Germline V gene data show CDR1 as SGHRS and CDR2 as YFSETQ. CDR3 amino acids: CASRSALQGIGEKLFF. The CDR3 nucleotides read TGCGCCAGCAGGTCGGCCCTACAGGGGATAGGGGAAAAACTGTTTTTT.

The gene calls are TRBV6-6 and TRBJ1-4; unclear D gene. Germline loops: CDR1 MNHNY, CDR2 SVGAGI (reference sequence). The CDR3 length is 16 residues. V lost 4 bases to trimming and J lost 0 bases, with 12 bases between them. CDR3 sequence (DNA): TGTGCCAGCAGTTCCAGGTTGACAACAACTAATGAAAAACTGTTTTTT. Its protein is CASSSRLTTTNEKLFF.

The V gene is TRBV3-1 (or the pseudogene TRBV3-2), the J gene TRBJ2-3, with D tentatively TRBD2 (7 bases). The CDR3 has 18 residues. Trimming took off 3 bases at V and 7 bases at J, with 26 bases between the two ends. Germline loops: CDR1 LGHDT, CDR2 YNNKEL (reference sequence). The CDR3 DNA reads as TGTGCCAGCAGCCATGATGTCCGGGGGGCGAGTTCAAGCTATACGCAGTATTTT. Translation gives CASSHDVRGASSSYTQYF.

DNA of the CDR3: TGTGCCAGCAGCCCGTGGGGGGGCACCACCGGGGAGCTGTTTTTT. This gives the protein CASSPWGGTTGELFF. The V call is TRBV5-4, the J call TRBJ2-2; a weak D match, TRBD2 (7 bases). Trimming removed 4 bases from V and 4 bases from J, with 14 bases in between. Germline CDR1 reads SGHNT; CDR2 reads YYREEE (reference sequence). This CDR3 has 15 amino acids. Complete variable domain (other parts from reference TRBV5-4 and TRBJ2-2): ETGVTQSPTHLIKTRGQQVTLRCSSQSGHNTVSWYQQALGQGPQFIFQYYREEENGRGNFPPRFSGLQFPNYSSELNVNALELDDSALYLCASSPWGGTTGELFFGEGSRLTVL.

This chain uses TRBV11-2 with TRBJ2-1; 8 bases line up with TRBD1. Losses at the gene ends were 6 bases for V and 6 bases for J; bases not matched to a gene: 4. CDR3 length equals 13 residues. Germline CDR1 reads SGHAT; CDR2 reads FQNNGV. This CDR3 reads CASRDDRGNEQFF. The CDR3 DNA reads as TGTGCCAGCAGGGACGACAGGGGCAATGAGCAGTTCTTC.

The table lists this clone with a few counts. This chain uses TRBV19 with TRBJ2-3; 12 bases are shared with TRBD2. The CDR3 loop spans 14 amino acids. Germline V gene data show CDR1 as LNHDA and CDR2 as SQIVND (reference sequence). After removal of 4 bases from V and 11 bases from J, the junction contained 7 bases not matched to a gene. The CDR3 nucleotides read TGTGCCAGTAGTACCTCTAGCGGGGGGGATTTGCAGTATTTT. It encodes CASSTSSGGDLQYF.

The CDR3 nucleotides read TGTGCCAGCAGCTTACTAGGGAGTTGGGGTGAGCAGTTCTTC. Translation: CASSLLGSWGEQFF. The chain uses TRBV7-9 and TRBJ2-1; D possibly corresponds to TRBD2 (5 bases). V lost 2 bases to trimming and J lost 9 bases, with 14 bases between them. The CDR3 is made up of 14 amino acids. Germline CDR1 and CDR2: SEHNR and FQNEAQ (reference sequence).